This T cell receptor beta chain was sequenced for a study of blood T cell repertoires in COVID-19. Study information: Donors in the United States, Italy and Spain gave samples during acute or convalescent COVID-19. T cells, B-cell-depleted T cells, or PBMCs provided the cDNA or gDNA that served as material.

This CDR3 region has 13 residues. Germline CDR1 reads SGHTS; CDR2 reads YDEGEE. V gave up 4 bases and J gave up 4 bases, with 11 bases separating them. As processed by the authors: It was from reference gene primer amplification that nucleated cell counts were estimated. TCRdb's table, derived via immunoSEQ multiplex PCR, lists solely in-frame clones and lacks some. The DNA gave D and trimming, while V, J and clone size come from that table. Of approximately 150,000 clones detected, less than 85% appear once; the ten largest clones hold 15% to 20%. Two negative PCRs, clearance, or symptom resolution were required of recovered Cohort 3 donors.

The sequenced material came from PBMCs or T cells enriched from blood (not recorded which). This rearrangement joins TRBV5-8 to TRBJ1-1; D call uncertain. This clonotype was obtained from a man in his 60s who had recovered from COVID-19. In DNA, the CDR3 is TGTGCCAGCAGCCCTGGAGCGAGCACTGAAGCTTTCTTT. It codes for CASSPGASTEAFF.